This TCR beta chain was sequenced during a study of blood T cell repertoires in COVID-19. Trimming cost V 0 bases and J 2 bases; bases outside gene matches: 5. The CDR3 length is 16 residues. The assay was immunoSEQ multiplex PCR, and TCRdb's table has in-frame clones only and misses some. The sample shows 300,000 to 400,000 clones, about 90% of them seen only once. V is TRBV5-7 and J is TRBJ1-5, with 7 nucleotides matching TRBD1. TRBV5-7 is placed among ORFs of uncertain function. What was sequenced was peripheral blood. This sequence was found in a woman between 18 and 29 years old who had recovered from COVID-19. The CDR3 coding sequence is TGTGCCAGCAGCTTGGTGAACAGGGGTGGCAATCAGCCCCAGCATTTT. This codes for CASSLVNRGGNQPQHF.